Below, 3 T cell receptor beta chains from the same sample are listed, as sequenced in a study of regulatory T cells. Study observations and caveats: In CD3G-deficient patients, conventional CD4+ T cells were enriched for hydrophobic CDR3 residues at positions 6 and 7.

Amplification used 52 TRBV primers and 13 TRBJ primers. Only in-frame clones appear in the TCRdb table, and some are missing; sequencing was by immunoSEQ multiplex PCR. The repertoire holds about 18,000 clones, with approximately 82% as singletons. The antigens these receptors bind are not known. Sequenced material: conventional CD4+ T cells sorted from blood. Receptor source: a person aged 25 to 40 with CD3G deficiency.

The V call is TRBV5-1, the J call TRBJ2-7; TRBD1 matches 12 bases. After removal of 0 bases from V and 10 bases from J, the junction contained 5 bases not matched to a gene. Germline-derived CDR1 and CDR2 are SGHRS and YFSETQ. The CDR3 is 14 residues long. This CDR3 reads CASSLDGTGGAQYF. The CDR3 DNA is TGCGCCAGCAGCTTGGATGGGACAGGGGGCGCTCAGTACTTC.

This chain connects TRBV11-2 to TRBJ2-7; the D gene is possibly TRBD1 (7 bases). Germline CDR1 and CDR2: SGHAT and FQNNGV. This CDR3 comprises 15 residues. The ends were cut back, 5 bases at V and 9 bases at J, with 23 bases in the middle. The CDR3 region has the DNA TGTGCCAGCAGCCCCCGCGGACAGGAGCGGGTTCGGCAGTACTTC. This gives the protein CASSPRGQERVRQYF. The whole variable domain, remainder taken from reference TRBV11-2 and TRBJ2-7, is EAGVAQSPRYKIIEKRQSVAFWCNPISGHATLYWYQQILGQGPKLLIQFQNNGVVDDSQLPKDRFSAERLKGVDSTLKIQPAKLEDSAVYLCASSPRGQERVRQYFGPGTRLTVT.

A few counts support this clone. The J gene is TRBJ2-2, the V gene TRBV6-6; 10 bases line up with TRBD1. The CDR3 loop spans 15 amino acids. Unmatched junction bases numbered 7, after V lost 5 bases and J lost 7 bases. The V gene's germline CDR1 is MNHNY and CDR2 SVGAGI (reference sequence). The CDR3 sequence is CASSRDRGYIGELFF. Written as DNA, the CDR3 is TGTGCCAGCAGTAGGGACAGGGGATACATCGGGGAGCTGTTTTTT.